This TCR beta chain was recorded in a study of cytomegalovirus exposure and HLA in healthy donors. The PCR used 60 Vbeta and 13 Jbeta primers. Profiling relied on immunoSEQ multiplex PCR, and the TCRdb table lists in-frame clones only, not all of them. The sample carries some 120,000 clones, about 78% recorded once. The CDR3 totals 12 residues. Trimming pared 2 bases from V and 8 bases from J, leaving 6 bases between. Germline V CDR1 and CDR2: SNHLY, FYNNEI. This chain uses TRBV2 with TRBJ2-2; the D is unclear. The origin of this receptor is a man aged 50 or older in good health and CMV-seronegative. The sample consisted of PBMCs. This chain's CDR3 is CASSERAGELFF. The DNA of the CDR3 is TGTGCCAGCAGTGAAAGAGCGGGGGAGCTGTTTTTT.